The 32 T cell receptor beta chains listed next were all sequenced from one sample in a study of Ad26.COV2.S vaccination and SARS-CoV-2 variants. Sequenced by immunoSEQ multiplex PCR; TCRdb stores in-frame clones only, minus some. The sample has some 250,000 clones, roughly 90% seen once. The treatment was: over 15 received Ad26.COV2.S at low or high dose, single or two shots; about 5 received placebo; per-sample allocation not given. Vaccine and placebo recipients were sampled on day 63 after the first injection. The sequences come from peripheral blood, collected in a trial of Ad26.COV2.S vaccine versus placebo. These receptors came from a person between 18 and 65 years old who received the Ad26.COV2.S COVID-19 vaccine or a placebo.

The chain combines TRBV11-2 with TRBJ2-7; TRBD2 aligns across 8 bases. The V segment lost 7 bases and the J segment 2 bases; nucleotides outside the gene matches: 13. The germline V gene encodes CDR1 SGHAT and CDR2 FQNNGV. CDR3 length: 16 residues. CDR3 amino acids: CASTPTVRGGTYEQYF. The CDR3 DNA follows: TGTGCCAGCACCCCCACGGTACGGGGGGGAACCTACGAGCAGTACTTC. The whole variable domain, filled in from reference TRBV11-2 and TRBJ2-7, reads EAGVAQSPRYKIIEKRQSVAFWCNPISGHATLYWYQQILGQGPKLLIQFQNNGVVDDSQLPKDRFSAERLKGVDSTLKIQPAKLEDSAVYLCASTPTVRGGTYEQYFGPGTRLTVT.

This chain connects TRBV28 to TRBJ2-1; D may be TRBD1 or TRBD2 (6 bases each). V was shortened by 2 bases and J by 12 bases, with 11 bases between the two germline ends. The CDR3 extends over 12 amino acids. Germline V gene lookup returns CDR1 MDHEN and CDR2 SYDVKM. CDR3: CASSLGGLVQFF. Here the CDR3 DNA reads TGTGCCAGCAGTTTAGGGGGGCTGGTGCAGTTCTTC. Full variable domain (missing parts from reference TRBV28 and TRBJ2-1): DVKVTQSSRYLVKRTGEKVFLECVQDMDHENMFWYRQDPGLGLRLIYFSYDVKMKEKGDIPEGYSVSREKKERFSLILESASTNQTSMYLCASSLGGLVQFFGPGTRLTVL.

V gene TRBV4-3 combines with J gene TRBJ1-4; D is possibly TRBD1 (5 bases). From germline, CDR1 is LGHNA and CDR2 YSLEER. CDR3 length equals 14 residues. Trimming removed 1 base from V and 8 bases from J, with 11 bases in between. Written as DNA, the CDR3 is TGCGCCAGCAGCCAAGCGGGGACGTCGGAAAAACTGTTTTTT. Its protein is CASSQAGTSEKLFF.

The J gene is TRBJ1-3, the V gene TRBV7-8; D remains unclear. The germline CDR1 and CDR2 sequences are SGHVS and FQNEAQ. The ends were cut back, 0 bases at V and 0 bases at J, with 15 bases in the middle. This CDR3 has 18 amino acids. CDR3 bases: TGTGCCAGCAGCTTAGCCCCTCGTGGGGAGTCCTCTGGAAACACCATATATTTT. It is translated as CASSLAPRGESSGNTIYF.

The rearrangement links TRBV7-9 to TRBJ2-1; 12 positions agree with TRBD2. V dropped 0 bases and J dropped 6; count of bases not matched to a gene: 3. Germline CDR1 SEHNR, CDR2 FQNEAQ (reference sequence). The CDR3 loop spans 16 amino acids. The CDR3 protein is CASSLAGLAGINEQFF. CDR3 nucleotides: TGTGCCAGCAGCTTAGCCGGACTAGCGGGAATCAATGAGCAGTTCTTC.

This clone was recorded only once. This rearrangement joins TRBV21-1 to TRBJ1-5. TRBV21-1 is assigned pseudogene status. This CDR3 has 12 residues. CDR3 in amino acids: CATNHRVGPQHF. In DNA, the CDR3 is TGTGCCACTAATCACCGAGTAGGTCCCCAGCATTTT.

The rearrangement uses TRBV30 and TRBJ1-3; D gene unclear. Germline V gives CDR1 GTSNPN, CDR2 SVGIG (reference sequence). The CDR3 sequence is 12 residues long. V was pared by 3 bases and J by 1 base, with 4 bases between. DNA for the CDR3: TGTGCCTGGAGGGGGTCTGGAAACACCATATATTTT. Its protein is CAWRGSGNTIYF.

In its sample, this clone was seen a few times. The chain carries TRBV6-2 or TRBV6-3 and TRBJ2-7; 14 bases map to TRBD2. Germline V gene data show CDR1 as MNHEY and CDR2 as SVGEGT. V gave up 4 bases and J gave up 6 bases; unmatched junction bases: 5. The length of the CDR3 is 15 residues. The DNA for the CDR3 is TGTGCCAGCAGTTTCCCGGGACTAGCGGGGGCCGAGCAGTACTTC. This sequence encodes CASSFPGLAGAEQYF.

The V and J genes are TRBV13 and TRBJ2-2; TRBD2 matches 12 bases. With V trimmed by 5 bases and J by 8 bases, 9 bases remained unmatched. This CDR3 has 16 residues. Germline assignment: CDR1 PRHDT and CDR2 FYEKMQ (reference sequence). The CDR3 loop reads CASSISSGRASGELFF. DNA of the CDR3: TGTGCCAGCAGCATATCTAGCGGGAGGGCCTCAGGGGAGCTGTTTTTT.

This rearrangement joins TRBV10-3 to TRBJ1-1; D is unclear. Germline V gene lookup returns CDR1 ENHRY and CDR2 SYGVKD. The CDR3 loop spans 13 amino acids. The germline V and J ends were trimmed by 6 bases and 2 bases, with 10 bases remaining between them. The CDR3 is CAISGRINTEAFF. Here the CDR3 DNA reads TGTGCCATCAGCGGACGAATAAACACTGAAGCTTTCTTT.

CDR3 sequence reads: CASSLVTGGHNEQYF. In DNA form, the CDR3 reads TGTGCCAGCAGCTTAGTTACGGGGGGGCACAACGAGCAGTACTTC. J is TRBJ2-7 and V is TRBV7-8; 8 bases align to TRBD2. Germline CDR1 reads SGHVS; CDR2 reads FQNEAQ. The CDR3 runs to 15 residues. V was pared by 1 base and J by 5 bases, with 7 bases of the junction left unmatched.

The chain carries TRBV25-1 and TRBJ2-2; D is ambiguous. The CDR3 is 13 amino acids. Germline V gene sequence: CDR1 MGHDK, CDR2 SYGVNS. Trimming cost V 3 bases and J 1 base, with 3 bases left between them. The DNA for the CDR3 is TGTGCCAGCAGTGAGCGGAACACCGGGGAGCTGTTTTTT. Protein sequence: CASSERNTGELFF.

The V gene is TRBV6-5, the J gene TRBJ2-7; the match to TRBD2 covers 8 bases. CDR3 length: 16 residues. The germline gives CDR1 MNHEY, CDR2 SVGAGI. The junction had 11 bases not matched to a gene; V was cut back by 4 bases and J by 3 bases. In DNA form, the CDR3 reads TGTGCCAGCAGTTCCCCAGCGGGAGTGGAGGGCTACGAGCAGTACTTC. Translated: CASSSPAGVEGYEQYF.

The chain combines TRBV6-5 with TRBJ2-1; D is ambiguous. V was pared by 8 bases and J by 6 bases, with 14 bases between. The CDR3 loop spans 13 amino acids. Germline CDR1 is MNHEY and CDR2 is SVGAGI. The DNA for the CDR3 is TGTGCCAGCCACAAGAGGAGCCCCAATGAGCAGTTCTTC. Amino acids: CASHKRSPNEQFF.

For the CDR3, the DNA is TGTGCCACCAGTGAAGGATCCAGTAGGTACGAGCAGTACTTC. The encoded protein is CATSEGSSRYEQYF. V gene TRBV24-1 combines with J gene TRBJ2-7, with D unresolved. The CDR3 contains 14 residues. The germline V gene encodes CDR1 KGHDR and CDR2 SFDVKD. V lost 4 bases and J 4 bases, leaving 13 bases between the germline ends.

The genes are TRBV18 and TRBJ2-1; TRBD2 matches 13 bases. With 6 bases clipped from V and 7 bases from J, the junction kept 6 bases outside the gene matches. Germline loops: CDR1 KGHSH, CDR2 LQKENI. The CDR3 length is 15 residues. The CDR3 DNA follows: TGTGCCAGCTCCCTACTAGCGGGAGGGGAAAATGAGCAGTTCTTC. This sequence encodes CASSLLAGGENEQFF.

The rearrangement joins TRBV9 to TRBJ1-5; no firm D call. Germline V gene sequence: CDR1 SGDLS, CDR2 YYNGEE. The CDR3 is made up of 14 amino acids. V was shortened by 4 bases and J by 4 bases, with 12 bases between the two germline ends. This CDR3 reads CASSPEGQNQPQHF. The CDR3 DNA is TGTGCCAGCAGCCCCGAGGGTCAAAATCAGCCCCAGCATTTT. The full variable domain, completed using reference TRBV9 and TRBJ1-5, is DSGVTQTPKHLITATGQRVTLRCSPRSGDLSVYWYQQSLDQGLQFLIQYYNGEERAKGNILERFSAQQFPDLHSELNLSSLELGDSALYFCASSPEGQNQPQHFGDGTRLSIL.

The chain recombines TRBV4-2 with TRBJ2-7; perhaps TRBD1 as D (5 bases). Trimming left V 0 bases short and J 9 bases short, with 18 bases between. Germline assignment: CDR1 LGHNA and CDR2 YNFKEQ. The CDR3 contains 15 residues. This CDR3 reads CASSQEGLGRFVQYF. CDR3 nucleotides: TGTGCCAGCAGCCAAGAAGGGCTGGGGCGGTTTGTGCAGTACTTC.

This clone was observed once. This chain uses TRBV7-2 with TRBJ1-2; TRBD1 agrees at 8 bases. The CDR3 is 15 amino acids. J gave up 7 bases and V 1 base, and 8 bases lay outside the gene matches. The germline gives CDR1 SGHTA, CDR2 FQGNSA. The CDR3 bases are TGTGCCAGCAGCTTAGACCCCGGACAGGGCGGTGGCTACACCTTC. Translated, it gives CASSLDPGQGGGYTF.

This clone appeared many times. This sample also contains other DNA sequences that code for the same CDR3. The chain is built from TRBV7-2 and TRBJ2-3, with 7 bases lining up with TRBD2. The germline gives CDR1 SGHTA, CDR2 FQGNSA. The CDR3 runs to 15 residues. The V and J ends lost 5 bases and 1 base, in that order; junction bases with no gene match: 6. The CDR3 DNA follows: TGTGCCAGCAGCCCCCTTGCGGGGGGCACAGATACGCAGTATTTT. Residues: CASSPLAGGTDTQYF.

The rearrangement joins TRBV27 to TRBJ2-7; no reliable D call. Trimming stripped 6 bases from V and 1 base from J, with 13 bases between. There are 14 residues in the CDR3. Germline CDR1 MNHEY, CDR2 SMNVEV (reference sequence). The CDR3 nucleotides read TGTGCCAGCAGCTCGACACCTTATTCCTACGAGCAGTACTTC. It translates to CASSSTPYSYEQYF.

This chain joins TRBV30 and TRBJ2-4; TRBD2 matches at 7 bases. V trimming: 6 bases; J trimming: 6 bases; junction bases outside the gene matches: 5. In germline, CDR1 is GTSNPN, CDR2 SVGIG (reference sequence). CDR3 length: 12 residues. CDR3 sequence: CACTGLSNIQYF. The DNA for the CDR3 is TGTGCCTGCACGGGACTATCAAACATTCAGTACTTC.

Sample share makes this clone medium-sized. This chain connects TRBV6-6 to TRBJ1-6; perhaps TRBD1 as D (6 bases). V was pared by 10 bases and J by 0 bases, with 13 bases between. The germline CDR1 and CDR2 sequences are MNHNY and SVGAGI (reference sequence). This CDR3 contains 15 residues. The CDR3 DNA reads TGTGCCACCACCTTAGGGGGCTCCTATAATTCACCCCTCCACTTT. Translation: CATTLGGSYNSPLHF.

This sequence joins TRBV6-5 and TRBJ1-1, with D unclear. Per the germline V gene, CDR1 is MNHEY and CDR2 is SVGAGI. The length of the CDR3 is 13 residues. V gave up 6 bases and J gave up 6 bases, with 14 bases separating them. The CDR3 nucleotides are TGTGCCAGCAGCCGGACCATTTCACCTGAAGCTTTCTTT. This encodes CASSRTISPEAFF.

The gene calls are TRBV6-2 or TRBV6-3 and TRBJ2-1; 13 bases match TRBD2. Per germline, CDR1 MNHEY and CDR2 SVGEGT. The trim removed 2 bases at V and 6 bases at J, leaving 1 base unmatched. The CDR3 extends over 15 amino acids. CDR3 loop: CASSYGLAGVNEQFF. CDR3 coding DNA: TGTGCCAGCAGTTACGGACTAGCGGGAGTCAATGAGCAGTTCTTC.

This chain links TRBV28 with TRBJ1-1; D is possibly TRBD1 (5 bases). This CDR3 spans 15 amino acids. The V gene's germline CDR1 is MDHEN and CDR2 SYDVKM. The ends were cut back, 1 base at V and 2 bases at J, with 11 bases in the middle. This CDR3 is CASSLFRQGNTEAFF. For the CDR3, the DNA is TGTGCCAGCAGTTTATTCCGGCAGGGAAACACTGAAGCTTTCTTT.

Written as DNA, the CDR3 is TGTGCCAGTAGTATATCCGCAGATACGCAGTATTTT. This gives the protein CASSISADTQYF. The gene calls are TRBV19 and TRBJ2-3, with no clear D. Per germline, CDR1 LNHDA and CDR2 SQIVND (reference sequence). V dropped 2 bases and J dropped 4 bases, with 4 bases sitting between them. The CDR3 consists of 12 residues.

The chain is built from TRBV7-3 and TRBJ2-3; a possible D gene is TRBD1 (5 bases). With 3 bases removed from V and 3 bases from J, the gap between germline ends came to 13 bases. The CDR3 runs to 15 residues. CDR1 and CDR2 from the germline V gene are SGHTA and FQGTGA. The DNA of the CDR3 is TGTGCCAGCAGCTTCAGGGTAGGAAGGACAGATACGCAGTATTTT. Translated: CASSFRVGRTDTQYF.

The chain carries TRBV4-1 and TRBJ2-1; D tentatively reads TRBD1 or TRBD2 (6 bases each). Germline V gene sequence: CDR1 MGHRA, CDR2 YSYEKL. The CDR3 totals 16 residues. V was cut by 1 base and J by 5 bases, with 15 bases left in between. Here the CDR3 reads CASSQGGGLLDNEQFF. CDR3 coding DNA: TGCGCCAGCAGCCAAGGAGGGGGGCTTTTGGACAATGAGCAGTTCTTC.

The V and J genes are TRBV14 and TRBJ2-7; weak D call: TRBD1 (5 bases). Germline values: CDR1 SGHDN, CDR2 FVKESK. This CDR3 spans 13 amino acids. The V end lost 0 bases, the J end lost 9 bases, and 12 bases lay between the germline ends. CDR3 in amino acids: CASSQDMVRAQYF. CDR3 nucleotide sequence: TGTGCCAGCAGCCAAGATATGGTCAGGGCGCAGTACTTC. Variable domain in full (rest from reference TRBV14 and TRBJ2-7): EAGVTQFPSHSVIEKGQTVTLRCDPISGHDNLYWYRRVMGKEIKFLLHFVKESKQDESGMPNNRFLAERTGGTYSTLKVQPAELEDSGVYFCASSQDMVRAQYFGPGTRLTVT.

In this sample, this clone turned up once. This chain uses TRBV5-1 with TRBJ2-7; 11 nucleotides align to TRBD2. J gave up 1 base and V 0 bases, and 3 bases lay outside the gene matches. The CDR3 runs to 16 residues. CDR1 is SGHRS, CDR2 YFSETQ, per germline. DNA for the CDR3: TGCGCCAGCAGCTTGGCCGGGACTAGCGGATCCTACGAGCAGTACTTC. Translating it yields CASSLAGTSGSYEQYF.

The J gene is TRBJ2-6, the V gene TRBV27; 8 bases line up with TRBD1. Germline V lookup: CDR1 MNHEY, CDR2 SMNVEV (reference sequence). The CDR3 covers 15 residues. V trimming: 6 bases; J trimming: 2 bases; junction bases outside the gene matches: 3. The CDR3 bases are TGTGCCAGCAGGACAGGGGCAACTGGGGCCAACGTCCTGACTTTC. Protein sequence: CASRTGATGANVLTF.